This T cell receptor beta chain appears in the sequencing data of a study of T cells expressing NK-cell markers. Study overall: Among eight sequenced donors, seven carried HCMV seropositivity while one was seronegative. Findings and limits, study-wide: In a group of about 6 donors, dominant NKG2C+ clonotypes represented 1.0-7.0% of CD8+ T cells.

The CDR3 contains 15 residues. Looked up from germline, CDR1 is LGHNA and CDR2 is YSLEER. TCRdb derives one entry per CDR3 protein from the 5' RACE reads, leaving out DNA. The specimen's table records about 260,000 distinct CDR3 sequences. As regards this clonotype: Its antigen is not identified.

This chain uses TRBV4-3 with TRBJ2-5; lacking DNA, the TRBD1 call made by TCRdb goes unchecked. The clonotype comes from a woman aged 18 to 69 in good health. Sequencing used blood T cells: a sorted CD56 or NKG2C T cell subset, CD4+ or CD8+ T cells, or bulk PBMC T cells (not recorded which). CDR3 sequence reads: CASSRRDPVQETQYF.